Shown below are 30 T cell receptor beta chains from a single sample sequenced in a study of blood T cell repertoires in COVID-19. Repertoires were generated with immunoSEQ multiplex PCR, while TCRdb's copy carries only in-frame clones and drops some. The table has fewer than 100,000 clones, about nine tenths seen once. The sample was peripheral blood. The source of these receptors is a man older than 75 in a cohort sampled during active COVID-19.

The genes are TRBV19 and TRBJ2-5; TRBD1 aligns across 9 bases. CDR1 LNHDA and CDR2 SQIVND come from the germline V gene (reference sequence). The junction had 5 bases not matched to a gene; V was cut back by 3 bases and J by 0 bases. The CDR3 runs to 16 residues. CDR3 sequence (DNA): TGTGCCAGTAGTATCGGGGGACAGGGCCACCAAGAGACCCAGTACTTC. Translating it yields CASSIGGQGHQETQYF.

This clone was recorded only once. This chain links TRBV6-2 or TRBV6-3 with TRBJ1-5; TRBD1 matches at 7 bases. The germline gives CDR1 MNHEY, CDR2 SVGEGT. There are 15 residues in the CDR3. V was pared by 2 bases and J by 1 base, with 2 bases of the junction left unmatched. The CDR3 coding sequence is TGTGCCAGCAGTTACCAAGGGGGCAGCAATCAGCCCCAGCATTTT. This sequence encodes CASSYQGGSNQPQHF.

The chain recombines TRBV3-1 (or the pseudogene TRBV3-2) with TRBJ2-5; D gene unclear. CDR1 is LGHDT, CDR2 YNNKEL, per germline (reference sequence). The CDR3 is 14 amino acids. Between the trimmed V and J ends, which lost 4 bases and 5 bases, there was a span of 14 bases. CDR3 bases: TGTGCCAGCAGCCCTACGGGTAGTGCCGAGACCCAGTACTTC. The encoded protein is CASSPTGSAETQYF.

The J gene is TRBJ2-5, the V gene TRBV19; 10 bases map to TRBD1. CDR1 is LNHDA and CDR2 is SQIVND in the germline V gene (reference sequence). V gave up 5 bases and J gave up 4 bases; unmatched junction bases: 4. The CDR3 is made up of 14 amino acids. CDR3 loop: CASSRDRGAETQYF. CDR3 sequence (DNA): TGTGCCAGTAGTCGGGACAGGGGTGCAGAGACCCAGTACTTC.

The chain has TRBV12-5 and TRBJ2-1; a weak D match, TRBD2 (6 bases). Per the germline V gene, CDR1 is LGHNT and CDR2 is FRNRAP. The ends were cut back, 2 bases at V and 7 bases at J, with 15 bases in the middle. The CDR3 spans 15 residues. CDR3 in DNA: TGTGCTAGTGGTTTGACCCGCGGGATTGGGAATGAGCAGTTCTTC. Translation gives CASGLTRGIGNEQFF.

This chain connects TRBV7-5 to TRBJ2-7; the D call of TRBD1 is as the table states it, not checked on the DNA. TRBV7-5 is termed a pseudogene. This CDR3 region has 18 residues. CDR3 nucleotides: TGTGCCAGAAGCTTAGGGGGACAGGGGAGTACTTTAGGGTACGAGCAGTACTTC. The encoded protein is CARSLGGQGSTLGYEQYF.

V and J are TRBV28 and TRBJ1-2; TRBD1 might be the D (6 bases). The V end was cut by 5 bases, the J end by 0 bases, with 13 bases between. Germline CDR1 MDHEN, CDR2 SYDVKM. CDR3 length equals 15 residues. The CDR3 coding sequence is TGTGCCAGCAGTGAGAACAGGGTGGCTAACTATGGCTACACCTTC. Its translation is CASSENRVANYGYTF.

The J gene is TRBJ2-7, the V gene TRBV15; 10 bases align to TRBD1. CDR3 length equals 15 residues. J gave up 2 bases and V 3 bases, and 4 bases lay outside the gene matches. CDR1 and CDR2 from the germline V gene are LNHNV and YYDKDF (reference sequence). The CDR3 is CATSRPGTGAYEQYF. In DNA form, the CDR3 reads TGTGCCACCAGCAGGCCGGGGACAGGGGCCTACGAGCAGTACTTC.

This clone came up once. This chain links TRBV24-1 with TRBJ2-2; TRBD1 aligns across 11 bases. V shed 4 bases, J shed 4 bases, and the junction held 7 bases outside the gene matches. From germline, CDR1 is KGHDR and CDR2 SFDVKD. This CDR3 comprises 17 residues. CDR3 in amino acids: CATSDPGQGGGTGELFF. CDR3 bases: TGTGCCACCAGTGACCCGGGACAGGGGGGCGGCACCGGGGAGCTGTTTTTT.

The chain links TRBV14 to TRBJ1-4, with TRBD1 as a possible D gene (5 bases). CDR1 SGHDN and CDR2 FVKESK come from the germline V gene. With 2 bases removed from V and 5 bases from J, the gap between germline ends came to 12 bases. This CDR3 comprises 15 residues. Here the CDR3 DNA reads TGTGCCAGCAGCCAATCTACAGGCAACAATGAAAAACTGTTTTTT. This sequence encodes CASSQSTGNNEKLFF.

V and J are TRBV11-3 and TRBJ1-1; TRBD1 agrees at 7 bases. Germline V CDR1 and CDR2: SGHNT, YENEEA. There are 14 residues in the CDR3. The V and J ends lost 4 bases and 7 bases, in that order; junction bases with no gene match: 9. In DNA, the CDR3 is TGTGCCAGCAGCTCCAACAGGGGATGGGGTGAAGCTTTCTTT. This codes for CASSSNRGWGEAFF.

V gene TRBV5-1 combines with J gene TRBJ2-7, with D unresolved. CDR3 length: 14 residues. Germline values: CDR1 SGHRS, CDR2 YFSETQ. V was clipped by 0 bases and J by 2 bases, with 9 bases between them. In nucleotides, the CDR3 is TGCGCCAGCAGCTTGGACGGTTCCACCTACGAGCAGTACGTC. This encodes CASSLDGSTYEQYV.

V usage is TRBV6-2 or TRBV6-3 and J usage is TRBJ2-3; D is perhaps TRBD2 (7 bases). This CDR3 contains 17 residues. V was pared by 0 bases and J by 1 base, with 14 bases between. The V gene's germline CDR1 is MNHEY and CDR2 SVGEGT. In DNA form, the CDR3 reads TGTGCCAGCAGTTACTCGATCGGGGGGCCGGGCACAGATACGCAGTATTTT. It translates to CASSYSIGGPGTDTQYF.

This chain joins TRBV7-9 and TRBJ1-3; D is possibly TRBD1 (5 bases). Trimming took 5 bases from V and 4 from J, leaving 12 bases between them. The V gene's germline CDR1 is SEHNR and CDR2 FQNEAQ (reference sequence). The CDR3 covers 14 residues. The CDR3: CASSRGVSGNTIYF. The DNA for the CDR3 is TGTGCCAGCAGCCGGGGGGTATCGGGAAACACCATATATTTT.

The chain combines TRBV5-6 with TRBJ2-7; TRBD1 matches 7 bases. CDR3 length equals 13 residues. V shed 4 bases, J shed 4 bases, and the junction held 5 bases outside the gene matches. Per germline, CDR1 SGHDT and CDR2 YYEEEE. The CDR3, as DNA: TGTGCCAGCAGCGTCGGGACAGTTTACGAGCAGTACTTC. Its translation is CASSVGTVYEQYF.

The chain links TRBV5-1 to TRBJ2-3; D gene uncertain. In germline, CDR1 is SGHRS, CDR2 YFSETQ. The germline V and J ends were trimmed by 2 bases and 6 bases, with 13 bases remaining between them. This CDR3 has 14 residues. CDR3 coding DNA: TGCGCCAGCAGCTTTAGTCAAAACGGGGATACGCAGTATTTT. This translates into CASSFSQNGDTQYF.

The V gene is TRBV19, the J gene TRBJ1-6; TRBD1 is a possible D gene (5 bases). The V end was cut by 6 bases, the J end by 4 bases, with 10 bases between. This CDR3 has 14 residues. Germline values: CDR1 LNHDA, CDR2 SQIVND (reference sequence). The CDR3 DNA reads TGTGCCAGTAGGGGGCCGACTTATAATTCACCCCTCCACTTT. It translates to CASRGPTYNSPLHF.

The gene calls are TRBV3-1 (or the pseudogene TRBV3-2) and TRBJ2-1; 8 bases are a match to TRBD2. CDR3 length equals 15 residues. Germline V lookup: CDR1 LGHDT, CDR2 YNNKEL (reference sequence). V was pared by 1 base and J by 8 bases, with 7 bases of the junction left unmatched. DNA for the CDR3: TGTGCCAGCAGCCAAGTTACGGGGGGGAGGGATGAGCAGTTCTTC. Its translation: CASSQVTGGRDEQFF.

This clone was detected a few times. This chain connects TRBV15 to TRBJ1-2; 9 positions match TRBD1. Germline CDR1 LNHNV, CDR2 YYDKDF (reference sequence). After removal of 5 bases from V and 8 bases from J, the junction contained 9 bases not matched to a gene. CDR3 size: 14 residues. CDR3 DNA sequence: TGTGCCACCAGCTGGACAGGGGCAGAGGGGGGCTACACCTTC. Amino acid sequence: CATSWTGAEGGYTF.

This clone appeared a single time. V is TRBV9 and J is TRBJ2-5, with a tentative D call TRBD2 (5 bases). Trimming took 4 bases from V and 1 from J, leaving 14 bases between them. The CDR3 extends over 15 amino acids. Per the germline V gene, CDR1 is SGDLS and CDR2 is YYNGEE. In DNA, the CDR3 is TGTGCCAGCAGCACGAGTTCGGACTTCCAAGAGACCCAGTACTTC. Amino acid sequence: CASSTSSDFQETQYF.

The chain recombines TRBV11-2 with TRBJ2-7, with 11 bases identical to TRBD2. The CDR3 is made up of 15 amino acids. The V and J ends lost 4 bases and 7 bases, in that order; junction bases with no gene match: 9. Germline V CDR1 and CDR2: SGHAT, FQNNGV. CDR3 coding DNA: TGTGCCAGCAGCTCCTTAGCGGGGGGGCGAGGAGAGCAGTACGTC. Amino acids: CASSSLAGGRGEQYV.

The chain employs TRBV13 and TRBJ2-7; TRBD1 matches 7 bases. Germline V gene sequence: CDR1 PRHDT, CDR2 FYEKMQ (reference sequence). V was pared by 4 bases and J by 5 bases, with 14 bases of the junction left unmatched. The CDR3 has 16 residues. The CDR3 loop reads CASSSDRTLSRNEQYF. For the CDR3, the DNA is TGTGCCAGCAGCTCGGACAGGACTCTCTCGAGAAACGAGCAGTACTTC.

This clone was observed a few times. The CDR3 loop is CASRDRFLNTEAFF. CDR3 bases: TGTGCCTCCCGGGACAGATTCTTGAACACTGAAGCTTTCTTT. The gene calls are TRBV6-5 and TRBJ1-1, with 7 bases identical to TRBD1. The V and J ends lost 11 bases and 0 bases, in that order; junction bases with no gene match: 9. Per the germline V gene, CDR1 is MNHEY and CDR2 is SVGAGI. This CDR3 has 14 amino acids.

The chain combines TRBV11-3 with TRBJ2-3, with D perhaps TRBD1 (6 bases). CDR1 SGHNT and CDR2 YENEEA come from the germline V gene. Trimming removed 2 bases from V and 4 bases from J, with 16 bases in between. The CDR3 totals 16 residues. The CDR3 loop is CASSLREGEGADTQYF. The DNA for the CDR3 is TGTGCCAGCAGCTTACGTGAGGGTGAGGGGGCAGATACGCAGTATTTT.

This clone appeared a few times. The chain uses TRBV18 and TRBJ1-1, with D maybe TRBD1 (6 bases). Trimming took 0 bases from V and 4 from J, leaving 9 bases between them. Per the germline V gene, CDR1 is KGHSH and CDR2 is LQKENI. The CDR3 covers 14 residues. CDR3 sequence: CASSPPGAGTEAFF. CDR3 sequence (DNA): TGTGCCAGCTCACCACCGGGGGCCGGCACTGAAGCTTTCTTT.

The chain uses TRBV9 and TRBJ2-2; 8 positions match TRBD2. The length of the CDR3 is 15 residues. J lost 7 bases, V lost 0 bases, and 5 bases had no gene match. In germline, CDR1 is SGDLS, CDR2 YYNGEE. CDR3 coding DNA: TGTGCCAGCAGCGTAGTGGCGGGGGGCCGCGGGGAGCTGTTTTTT. Amino acids: CASSVVAGGRGELFF.

The rearrangement uses TRBV27 and TRBJ1-2; 9 nucleotides agree with TRBD1. Unmatched junction bases numbered 5, after V lost 9 bases and J lost 3 bases. CDR1 and CDR2 (germline): MNHEY, SMNVEV (reference sequence). The CDR3 length is 13 residues. CDR3 sequence reads: CASRDRVDYGYTF. The CDR3 DNA follows: TGTGCCAGTCGGGACAGGGTAGACTATGGCTACACCTTC.

The chain employs TRBV19 and TRBJ2-3; D might be TRBD1 (5 bases). Germline V gene lookup returns CDR1 LNHDA and CDR2 SQIVND (reference sequence). The CDR3 is 16 amino acids. V was pared by 3 bases and J by 0 bases, with 13 bases between. For the CDR3, the DNA is TGTGCCAGTAGTATTATGGGGCTCGCTAGCACAGATACGCAGTATTTT. It specifies CASSIMGLASTDTQYF.

This clone has a single count. V usage is TRBV3-1 (or the pseudogene TRBV3-2) and J usage is TRBJ1-5, with no clear D. The V gene lost 0 bases and the J gene lost 6 bases, with 6 bases spanning the gap. This CDR3 is built from 13 residues. CDR1 is LGHDT, CDR2 YNNKEL, per germline (reference sequence). The CDR3 loop is CASSQDLLQPQHF. The CDR3 coding sequence is TGTGCCAGCAGCCAAGATCTTCTTCAGCCCCAGCATTTT.

The chain couples TRBV28 to TRBJ2-7, with 7 bases lining up with TRBD2. CDR3 size: 14 residues. V was clipped by 8 bases and J by 0 bases; unmatched bases: 7. Germline lookup yields CDR1 MDHEN and CDR2 SYDVKM. The CDR3 DNA is TGTGCCAGCTCTCCGGGGACTACCTCCTACGAGCAGTACGTC. It encodes CASSPGTTSYEQYV.